This is a list of T cell receptor beta chains from one sample in a study of blood T cell repertoires in COVID-19. TCRdb keeps only in-frame clones here, not all; method: immunoSEQ multiplex PCR. Seen here are around 260,000 clones, approximately 90% observed once, and the top ten hold roughly 0.8%. The sample was peripheral blood. Receptors originate from a man aged 25-45 years with acute or convalescent COVID-19. Each CDR3 is given with its conserved first and last residue. The order of the fields is D gene, V gene, clone size, J gene, CDR3 protein, CDR3 DNA. The D gene is left open where the match is weak. A clone size is listed for some rows: how often the clone was seen (once, few, many), or a class if it is expanded.

d_gene: TRBD1
v_gene: TRBV5-1
abundance: -
j_gene: TRBJ2-7
CDR3aa: CASSLSLGQGSYEQYF
CDR3nt: TGCGCCAGCAGCTTGTCCCTTGGACAGGGATCCTACGAGCAGTACTTC

d_gene: TRBD1
v_gene: TRBV18
abundance: -
j_gene: TRBJ1-5
CDR3aa: CASSPGPGQGVHQPQHF
CDR3nt: TGTGCCAGCTCACCAGGACCGGGACAGGGGGTACATCAGCCCCAGCATTTT

d_gene: -
v_gene: TRBV7-9
abundance: -
j_gene: TRBJ1-3
CDR3aa: CASSFYPGGNTIYF
CDR3nt: TGTGCCAGCAGCTTTTATCCAGGAGGAAACACCATATATTTT

d_gene: TRBD1
v_gene: TRBV6-5
abundance: -
j_gene: TRBJ1-4
CDR3aa: CASSRDRRNEKLFF
CDR3nt: TGTGCCAGCAGCCGGGACAGGAGGAATGAAAAACTGTTTTTT

d_gene: -
v_gene: TRBV20-1
abundance: -
j_gene: TRBJ1-1
CDR3aa: CSPDKNTEAFF
CDR3nt: TGCAGTCCGGACAAGAACACTGAAGCTTTCTTT

d_gene: TRBD2
v_gene: TRBV6-5
abundance: -
j_gene: TRBJ2-2
CDR3aa: CASSYTSGRAGELFF
CDR3nt: TGTGCCAGCAGTTACACTAGCGGGAGGGCCGGGGAGCTGTTTTTT

d_gene: -
v_gene: TRBV7-3
abundance: -
j_gene: TRBJ2-7
CDR3aa: CASSLDGSSSEQYF
CDR3nt: TGTGCCAGCAGCTTAGATGGTAGCTCTAGCGAGCAGTACTTC

d_gene: -
v_gene: TRBV6-6
abundance: -
j_gene: TRBJ1-5
CDR3aa: CASSYRSSGQPQHF
CDR3nt: TGTGCCAGCAGTTACCGAAGCTCGGGGCAGCCCCAGCATTTT

d_gene: -
v_gene: TRBV5-1
abundance: -
j_gene: TRBJ1-1
CDR3aa: CASSRDGGITEAFF
CDR3nt: TGCGCCAGCAGCCGGGACGGGGGAATCACTGAAGCTTTCTTT

d_gene: TRBD2
v_gene: TRBV3-1/TRBV3-2
abundance: -
j_gene: TRBJ2-1
CDR3aa: CASSPPRGGVTGSYNEQFF
CDR3nt: TGTGCCAGCAGCCCTCCTCGGGGGGGGGTAACTGGCTCCTACAATGAGCAGTTCTTC

d_gene: -
v_gene: TRBV9
abundance: -
j_gene: TRBJ1-5
CDR3aa: CASSAGVGIGNQPQHF
CDR3nt: TGTGCCAGCAGCGCAGGGGTAGGTATCGGCAATCAGCCCCAGCATTTT

d_gene: TRBD2
v_gene: TRBV5-1
abundance: -
j_gene: TRBJ2-5
CDR3aa: CASSPGTSAVRAQYF
CDR3nt: TGCGCCAGCAGCCCCGGGACTAGCGCCGTTCGGGCCCAGTACTTC

d_gene: -
v_gene: TRBV10-1
abundance: -
j_gene: TRBJ2-3
CDR3aa: CASSVIDTQYF
CDR3nt: TGCGCCAGCAGTGTTATAGATACGCAGTATTTT

d_gene: -
v_gene: TRBV5-5
abundance: -
j_gene: TRBJ2-1
CDR3aa: CASSLAPSGYEQFF
CDR3nt: TGTGCCAGCAGCTTGGCCCCGAGCGGCTATGAGCAGTTCTTC

d_gene: -
v_gene: TRBV30
abundance: -
j_gene: TRBJ2-7
CDR3aa: CAWSLTYEQYF
CDR3nt: TGTGCCTGGAGTTTAACCTACGAGCAGTACTTC

d_gene: TRBD2
v_gene: TRBV20-1
abundance: -
j_gene: TRBJ2-7
CDR3aa: CSASDGTSGYEQYF
CDR3nt: TGCAGTGCAAGTGATGGGACTAGTGGATACGAGCAGTACTTC

d_gene: -
v_gene: TRBV29-1
abundance: -
j_gene: TRBJ2-3
CDR3aa: CSVVRDLTDTQYF
CDR3nt: TGCAGCGTTGTGCGGGACCTCACAGATACGCAGTATTTT

d_gene: -
v_gene: TRBV28
abundance: -
j_gene: TRBJ1-5
CDR3aa: CASDKTGNQPQHF
CDR3nt: TGTGCCAGCGACAAGACAGGAAATCAGCCCCAGCATTTT

d_gene: TRBD1
v_gene: TRBV30
abundance: -
j_gene: TRBJ1-1
CDR3aa: CAQWGQLNTEAFF
CDR3nt: TGTGCCCAATGGGGACAGTTGAACACTGAAGCTTTCTTT

d_gene: -
v_gene: TRBV28
abundance: -
j_gene: TRBJ2-3
CDR3aa: CASSRSSTDTQYF
CDR3nt: TGTGCCAGCAGTCGGTCAAGCACAGATACGCAGTATTTT

d_gene: -
v_gene: TRBV3-1/TRBV3-2
abundance: -
j_gene: TRBJ1-5
CDR3aa: CASSRSITQPQHF
CDR3nt: TGTGCCAGCAGCCGGTCTATCACTCAGCCCCAGCATTTT

d_gene: -
v_gene: TRBV30
abundance: -
j_gene: TRBJ1-2
CDR3aa: CAWGTGSF
CDR3nt: -

d_gene: TRBD1
v_gene: TRBV6-5
abundance: -
j_gene: TRBJ2-7
CDR3aa: CASSYTDRLVTEQYF
CDR3nt: TGTGCCAGCAGTTATACGGACAGGTTGGTCACCGAGCAGTACTTC

d_gene: -
v_gene: TRBV18
abundance: -
j_gene: TRBJ2-1
CDR3aa: CASSPSHWDFWKQFF
CDR3nt: TGTGCCAGCTCTCCAAGCCACTGGGACTTTTGGAAGCAGTTCTTC

d_gene: -
v_gene: TRBV4-1
abundance: few
j_gene: TRBJ2-3
CDR3aa: CASSQDEGGGPIDTQYF
CDR3nt: TGCGCCAGCAGCCAAGATGAGGGGGGGGGCCCAATAGATACGCAGTATTTT

d_gene: TRBD1
v_gene: TRBV2
abundance: -
j_gene: TRBJ1-4
CDR3aa: CASSELTGVEKLFF
CDR3nt: TGTGCCAGCAGCGAACTCACAGGGGTGGAAAAACTGTTTTTT

d_gene: TRBD1
v_gene: TRBV10-3
abundance: once
j_gene: TRBJ2-7
CDR3aa: CAISLGQGAPYEQYF
CDR3nt: TGTGCCATCTCCCTAGGACAGGGAGCCCCCTACGAGCAGTACTTC

d_gene: -
v_gene: TRBV7-3
abundance: -
j_gene: TRBJ2-3
CDR3aa: CASSPFPYGGGRTDTQYF
CDR3nt: TGTGCCAGCTCCCCTTTCCCGTACGGTGGCGGCCGCACAGATACGCAGTATTTT

d_gene: TRBD1
v_gene: TRBV6-6
abundance: few
j_gene: TRBJ1-2
CDR3aa: CASSTPQGHYGYTF
CDR3nt: TGTGCCAGCAGTACGCCACAGGGGCACTATGGCTACACCTTC

d_gene: TRBD2
v_gene: TRBV6-5
abundance: -
j_gene: TRBJ2-1
CDR3aa: CASIQTSGSYNEQFF
CDR3nt: TGTGCCAGCATCCAAACCAGCGGGAGTTACAATGAGCAGTTCTTC

d_gene: -
v_gene: TRBV3-1/TRBV3-2
abundance: -
j_gene: TRBJ1-1
CDR3aa: CASSQLGNTEAFF
CDR3nt: TGTGCCAGCAGCCAACTAGGAAACACTGAAGCTTTCTTT

d_gene: -
v_gene: TRBV7-3
abundance: once
j_gene: TRBJ1-1
CDR3aa: CASSLYPEPSTEAFF
CDR3nt: TGTGCCAGCAGCTTATATCCCGAACCGAGTACTGAAGCTTTCTTT

d_gene: -
v_gene: TRBV29-1
abundance: -
j_gene: TRBJ2-6
CDR3aa: CSVVQAGANVLTF
CDR3nt: TGCAGCGTAGTCCAGGCTGGGGCCAACGTCCTGACTTTC

d_gene: TRBD2
v_gene: TRBV29-1
abundance: -
j_gene: TRBJ2-1
CDR3aa: CSVVRDYSNEQFF
CDR3nt: TGCAGCGTTGTCCGGGACTACTCCAATGAGCAGTTCTTC

d_gene: -
v_gene: TRBV5-1
abundance: -
j_gene: TRBJ2-7
CDR3aa: CASSQTYEQYF
CDR3nt: TGCGCCAGCAGCCAAACCTACGAGCAGTACTTC

d_gene: TRBD2
v_gene: TRBV30
abundance: -
j_gene: TRBJ2-3
CDR3aa: CAWSSRGGSTDTQYF
CDR3nt: TGTGCCTGGAGTTCGCGGGGGGGCAGCACAGATACGCAGTATTTT

d_gene: TRBD2
v_gene: TRBV9
abundance: -
j_gene: TRBJ2-5
CDR3aa: CASSVGRGGTETQYF
CDR3nt: TGTGCCAGCAGCGTGGGTCGGGGGGGCACGGAGACCCAGTACTTC

d_gene: -
v_gene: TRBV6-6
abundance: -
j_gene: TRBJ2-2
CDR3aa: CASILRTGSTGELFF
CDR3nt: TGTGCCAGCATTCTCCGTACCGGGAGCACCGGGGAGCTGTTTTTT

d_gene: -
v_gene: TRBV5-5
abundance: -
j_gene: TRBJ2-5
CDR3aa: CASTRTRTGQETQYF
CDR3nt: TGTGCCAGCACCCGAACCCGGACTGGACAAGAGACCCAGTACTTC

d_gene: -
v_gene: TRBV7-9
abundance: -
j_gene: TRBJ2-7
CDR3aa: CASSLGAVYEQYF
CDR3nt: TGTGCCAGCAGCTTAGGGGCAGTCTACGAGCAGTACTTC

d_gene: TRBD2
v_gene: TRBV27
abundance: -
j_gene: TRBJ2-7
CDR3aa: CASRSSAGAGFYEQYF
CDR3nt: TGTGCCAGCAGGAGTTCAGCGGGGGCGGGGTTTTACGAGCAGTACTTC

d_gene: -
v_gene: TRBV5-1
abundance: -
j_gene: TRBJ1-1
CDR3aa: CASSPLEGRNTEAFF
CDR3nt: TGCGCCAGCAGCCCCCTTGAGGGAAGAAACACTGAAGCTTTCTTT

d_gene: TRBD2
v_gene: TRBV7-2
abundance: -
j_gene: TRBJ2-7
CDR3aa: CASSLVHSGGTYEQYF
CDR3nt: TGTGCCAGCAGCTTAGTGCATAGCGGGGGCACCTACGAGCAGTACTTC

d_gene: TRBD2
v_gene: TRBV7-3
abundance: once
j_gene: TRBJ2-1
CDR3aa: CASSQSPSGSNEQFF
CDR3nt: TGTGCCAGCAGCCAATCCCCTAGCGGGAGCAATGAGCAGTTCTTC

d_gene: -
v_gene: TRBV28
abundance: once
j_gene: TRBJ2-7
CDR3aa: CASSRPRGTARYEQYF
CDR3nt: TGTGCCAGCAGCCGCCCCCGGGGAACGGCTCGCTACGAGCAGTACTTC

d_gene: TRBD2
v_gene: TRBV6-1
abundance: -
j_gene: TRBJ2-3
CDR3aa: CASSDLSGGATDTQYF
CDR3nt: TGTGCCAGCAGTGATCTTAGCGGGGGGGCCACAGATACGCAGTATTTT

d_gene: -
v_gene: TRBV14
abundance: -
j_gene: TRBJ1-2
CDR3aa: CASSQDGGGRWNGYTF
CDR3nt: TGTGCCAGCAGCCAAGATGGGGGGGGCCGATGGAATGGCTACACCTTC

d_gene: -
v_gene: TRBV7-9
abundance: medium-sized
j_gene: TRBJ1-1
CDR3aa: CASSLEGAGAEAFF
CDR3nt: TGTGCCAGCAGCTTAGAAGGGGCTGGGGCTGAAGCTTTCTTT